The next 21 T cell receptor beta chains were all read from a single sample in a study of cytomegalovirus exposure and HLA in healthy donors. A multiplex PCR was run with 60 Vbeta primers and 13 Jbeta primers. Produced via immunoSEQ multiplex PCR; TCRdb's table is partial and in-frame only. In the table there are around 69,000 clones, around 70% of which are singletons. What was sequenced was PBMCs. These receptors all stem from a man between 35 and 55 years old in good health and CMV-seropositive.

The chain is built from TRBV6-5 and TRBJ2-5; a possible D gene is TRBD2 (5 bases). V was shortened by 0 bases and J by 5 bases, with 10 bases between the two germline ends. The CDR3 has 14 amino acids. Germline V gene data show CDR1 as MNHEY and CDR2 as SVGAGI. The CDR3 DNA is TGTGCCAGCAGTTACTCTAGCGTCGGGGAGACCCAGTACTTC. Its translation: CASSYSSVGETQYF.

This clone has just a few counts. The chain combines TRBV6-5 with TRBJ2-3, with TRBD1 matching 8 bases. Germline CDR1 and CDR2: MNHEY and SVGAGI. The CDR3 is made up of 12 amino acids. Trimming removed 11 bases from V and 1 base from J; junction bases left unmatched: 2. CDR3 protein: CASGQGTDTQYF. The DNA for the CDR3 is TGTGCCTCGGGACAGGGCACAGATACGCAGTATTTT.

CDR3 region: CASSFQGKKVITEAFF. CDR3 bases: TGTGCCAGCAGTTTCCAGGGGAAAAAAGTTATAACTGAAGCTTTCTTT. The rearrangement joins TRBV28 to TRBJ1-1, with TRBD1 as a possible D gene (6 bases). The length of the CDR3 is 16 residues. The V end lost 3 bases, the J end lost 5 bases, and 19 bases lay between the germline ends. The V gene's germline CDR1 is MDHEN and CDR2 SYDVKM.

This clone was picked up one time. The rearrangement uses TRBV5-1 and TRBJ1-4, with D possibly TRBD1 on 6 matching bases. Germline loops: CDR1 SGHRS, CDR2 YFSETQ. This CDR3 has 15 amino acids. The V and J ends lost 1 base and 8 bases respectively, with 15 bases between them. The CDR3 DNA is TGCGCCAGCAGCTTGTTGCCCCCGGGACAAGAAAAACTGTTTTTT. Amino acids: CASSLLPPGQEKLFF.

J is TRBJ2-6 and V is TRBV29-1; a weak D match, TRBD2 (5 bases). The V gene lost 4 bases and the J gene lost 0 bases, with 7 bases spanning the gap. The CDR3 covers 14 residues. Per the germline V gene, CDR1 is SQVTM and CDR2 is ANQGSEA. CDR3 coding DNA: TGCAGCGTTGTCGGGAACTCTGGGGCCAACGTCCTGACTTTC. Translation gives CSVVGNSGANVLTF.

The chain couples TRBV5-6 to TRBJ2-4; D call uncertain. The CDR3 sequence is 15 residues long. Trimming removed 4 bases from V and 3 bases from J, with 14 bases in between. The germline V gene has CDR1 SGHDT and CDR2 YYEEEE. The DNA for the CDR3 is TGTGCCAGCAGCCTCCCCTCTTCGGGCAAAAACATTCAGTACTTC. Its protein is CASSLPSSGKNIQYF. Drawing the rest from reference TRBV5-6 and TRBJ2-4, the complete variable domain is DAGVTQSPTHLIKTRGQQVTLRCSPKSGHDTVSWYQQALGQGPQFIFQYYEEEERQRGNFPDRFSGHQFPNYSSELNVNALLLGDSALYLCASSLPSSGKNIQYFGAGTRLSVL.

This clone was seen repeatedly, ten times or more. The chain uses TRBV28 and TRBJ1-1; the D is unclear. There are 12 residues in the CDR3. In germline, CDR1 is MDHEN, CDR2 SYDVKM. Trimming shortened V by 4 bases and J by 10 bases, and 13 bases separated the two germline ends. CDR3 residues: CASSSTTYGAFF. The CDR3 DNA reads as TGTGCCAGCAGTTCTACCACTTACGGAGCTTTCTTT.

The chain uses TRBV7-8 and TRBJ1-1, with a tentative D call TRBD1 (6 bases). The CDR3 has 17 residues. The V end was cut by 3 bases, the J end by 0 bases, with 17 bases between. Germline-derived CDR1 and CDR2 are SGHVS and FQNEAQ. The CDR3 loop reads CASSLARGGIMNTEAFF. The CDR3 nucleotides read TGTGCCAGCAGCTTGGCAAGGGGGGGCATAATGAACACTGAAGCTTTCTTT. The entire variable domain, with the rest obtained from reference TRBV7-8 and TRBJ1-1, is as follows: GAGVSQSPRYKVAKRGQDVALRCDPISGHVSLFWYQQALGQGPEFLTYFQNEAQLDKSGLPSDRFFAERPEGSVSTLKIQRTQQEDSAVYLCASSLARGGIMNTEAFFGQGTRLTVV.

The chain has TRBV9 and TRBJ1-1; 9 positions match TRBD1. The CDR3 spans 14 residues. The germline gives CDR1 SGDLS, CDR2 YYNGEE. V shed 4 bases and J 4 bases; nucleotides not matched to a gene: 5. The CDR3 protein is CASSQQGAATEAFF. In DNA form, the CDR3 reads TGTGCCAGCAGCCAACAGGGGGCTGCCACTGAAGCTTTCTTT.

The chain employs TRBV4-3 and TRBJ1-2; D unclear. Trimming stripped 0 bases from V and 6 bases from J, with 8 bases between. CDR3 length equals 13 residues. Per the germline V gene, CDR1 is LGHNA and CDR2 is YSLEER. CDR3 region: CASSQDRAHGYTF. In nucleotides, the CDR3 is TGCGCCAGCAGCCAAGATCGCGCACATGGCTACACCTTC.

The chain joins TRBV11-2 to TRBJ1-2, with D maybe TRBD1 (5 bases). The CDR3 length is 13 residues. V shed 4 bases and J shed 4 bases, with 10 bases lying between them. The germline CDR1 and CDR2 sequences are SGHAT and FQNNGV. This chain's CDR3 is CASSSGLGYGYTF. The CDR3 DNA reads TGTGCCAGCAGCTCAGGGTTAGGCTATGGCTACACCTTC. The whole variable domain, remainder taken from reference TRBV11-2 and TRBJ1-2, is EAGVAQSPRYKIIEKRQSVAFWCNPISGHATLYWYQQILGQGPKLLIQFQNNGVVDDSQLPKDRFSAERLKGVDSTLKIQPAKLEDSAVYLCASSSGLGYGYTFGSGTRLTVV.

V gene TRBV6-1 combines with J gene TRBJ1-2; TRBD1 matches at 7 bases. CDR3 length equals 15 residues. Trimming at V came to 4 bases and at J to 0 bases, leaving 5 bases not matched to a gene. Germline CDR1 MNHNS, CDR2 SASEGT. CDR3 DNA: TGTGCCAGCAGTGCCGGGACAGAAGCTAACTATGGCTACACCTTC. Translation gives CASSAGTEANYGYTF.

V is TRBV30 and J is TRBJ1-5; D unresolved. The ends were cut back, 5 bases at V and 0 bases at J, with 5 bases in the middle. This CDR3 is 12 amino acids long. Germline CDR1 reads GTSNPN; CDR2 reads SVGIG (reference sequence). The CDR3 nucleotides read TGTGCCTGGTCGTATAGCAATCAGCCCCAGCATTTT. It yields the protein CAWSYSNQPQHF.

The chain joins TRBV28 to TRBJ1-2, with D tentatively TRBD1 (5 bases). V was clipped by 9 bases and J by 6 bases, with 11 bases between them. The CDR3 consists of 11 residues. Per the germline V gene, CDR1 is MDHEN and CDR2 is SYDVKM. In DNA, the CDR3 is TGTGCCAGTACCAGGGCGAATGGCTACACCTTC. Its translation is CASTRANGYTF.

The genes are TRBV5-4 and TRBJ2-5; 8 nucleotides align to TRBD2. The CDR3 sequence is 15 residues long. V shed 2 bases and J 3 bases; nucleotides not matched to a gene: 6. From germline, CDR1 is SGHNT and CDR2 YYREEE (reference sequence). CDR3 coding DNA: TGTGCCAGCAGCTTAGGACTAGCTGAAAAAGAGACCCAGTACTTC. This codes for CASSLGLAEKETQYF.

This clone was seen just once. The chain couples TRBV6-1 to TRBJ1-3; D perhaps matches TRBD1 (5 bases). The CDR3 is 15 residues long. Germline lookup yields CDR1 MNHNS and CDR2 SASEGT. V lost 4 bases to trimming and J lost 3 bases, with 13 bases between them. In DNA, the CDR3 is TGTGCCAGCAGTGGCCATGGTACAGGTGGAAACACCATATATTTT. Protein sequence: CASSGHGTGGNTIYF.

V gene TRBV10-2 combines with J gene TRBJ2-3, with D perhaps matching TRBD1 (6 bases). CDR3 length: 14 amino acids. Trimming removed 2 bases at V and 2 bases at J, with 8 bases between. Germline loops: CDR1 WSHSY, CDR2 SAAADI. CDR3 DNA sequence: TGCGCCAGCAGTGAGCCGGGACACACAGATACGCAGTATTTT. Amino acids: CASSEPGHTDTQYF.

This clone was counted a few times. V gene TRBV5-1 combines with J gene TRBJ1-2, with 7 bases lining up with TRBD1. This CDR3 contains 14 residues. Germline CDR1 SGHRS, CDR2 YFSETQ. With V trimmed by 2 bases and J by 2 bases, 3 bases remained unmatched. The CDR3 DNA reads as TGCGCCAGCAGCTTAGAGGGACAGAACTATGGCTACACCTTC. The encoded protein is CASSLEGQNYGYTF.

The chain recombines TRBV7-3 with TRBJ2-1; 9 bases map to TRBD2. The germline CDR1 and CDR2 sequences are SGHTA and FQGTGA. This CDR3 has 15 amino acids. V shed 5 bases and J 0 bases; nucleotides not matched to a gene: 2. DNA of the CDR3: TGTGCCAGCAGCCTTAGCGGGGGCTCCTACAATGAGCAGTTCTTC. This codes for CASSLSGGSYNEQFF.

Here the CDR3 reads CASSLLLTDKLPEAFF. CDR3 coding DNA: TGTGCCAGCAGTTTATTACTGACGGACAAACTTCCTGAAGCTTTCTTT. J is TRBJ1-1 and V is TRBV28; D perhaps matches TRBD1 (5 bases). V was trimmed by 1 base and J by 6 bases, leaving 18 bases between them. Germline CDR1 reads MDHEN; CDR2 reads SYDVKM. There are 16 residues in the CDR3.

This clone was counted between two and nine times. The chain couples TRBV9 to TRBJ2-7; 14 bases are a match to TRBD2. Trimming took 3 bases from V and 5 from J; bases not matched to a gene: 4. CDR1 SGDLS and CDR2 YYNGEE come from the germline V gene. The CDR3 is 15 residues long. In DNA, the CDR3 is TGTGCCAGCAGCGCAGGGACTAGCGGGAGCGACGAGCAGTACTTC. It encodes CASSAGTSGSDEQYF.